This T cell receptor beta chain comes out of a study of blood T cell repertoires in COVID-19. Background on the study: From the United States, Italy and Spain came samples of acute and convalescent COVID-19. PBMCs, B-cell-depleted T cells, or T cells provided the cDNA or gDNA that made up the material.

Germline V gives CDR1 LGHDT, CDR2 YNNKEL (reference sequence). CDR3 length: 13 residues. The V gene lost 1 base and the J gene lost 4 bases, with 5 bases spanning the gap. Cohort 3 donors counted as recovered after two negative PCRs, clearance, or resolved symptoms. In the original analysis: Nucleated cell number was recorded as an estimate derived from reference gene primer amplification. Clones were sequenced by immunoSEQ multiplex PCR, and TCRdb holds only the in-frame ones, with some missing. The V and J calls and clone size were taken over from that table, and D and trimming were inferred from the DNA. The sample includes a few hundred thousand clones, approximately 86% of them seen just once. On this clone itself: Other DNA sequences from this sample encode an identical CDR3 as well.

This TCR was sampled from a woman aged 55 to 70 who had recovered from COVID-19. The sequenced sample consisted of PBMCs or T cells enriched from blood (not recorded which). The chain carries TRBV3-1 (or the pseudogene TRBV3-2) and TRBJ1-5; D is undetermined. The CDR3 region is CASSQAGNQPQHF. CDR3 sequence (DNA): TGTGCCAGCAGCCAAGCAGGTAATCAGCCCCAGCATTTT.